The 26 T cell receptor beta chains below all came from one sample that was sequenced in a study of T cell responses to AZD1222 COVID-19 vaccine. Repertoires were generated with immunoSEQ multiplex PCR, while TCRdb's copy carries only in-frame clones and drops some. This sample carries fewer than 150,000 clones, 88% of them seen once, and the ten largest clones take about 3.1%. Material: peripheral blood, obtained 28 days after the second AZD1222 dose. The receptor source for this set is an adult who received the AZD1222 COVID-19 vaccine.

The V gene is TRBV18, the J gene TRBJ1-3; TRBD1 agrees at 8 bases. The CDR3 contains 16 residues. The V segment lost 1 base and the J segment 2 bases; nucleotides outside the gene matches: 4. CDR1 is KGHSH, CDR2 LQKENI, per germline. Here the CDR3 reads CASSPLGQGPGNTIYF. CDR3 DNA sequence: TGTGCCAGCTCACCACTTGGACAGGGCCCTGGAAACACCATATATTTT.

The chain couples TRBV19 to TRBJ1-4; 7 bases agree with TRBD1. CDR1 and CDR2 from the germline V gene are LNHDA and SQIVND (reference sequence). V lost 5 bases, J lost 1 base, and 4 bases stayed unmatched. CDR3 length: 15 residues. This chain's CDR3 is CASSLWTGTNEKLFF. CDR3 DNA sequence: TGTGCCAGTAGTCTATGGACAGGAACTAATGAAAAACTGTTTTTT.

The V gene is TRBV5-4, the J gene TRBJ1-1; a weak D match, TRBD1 (6 bases). V was clipped by 4 bases and J by 0 bases, with 16 bases between them. Germline V lookup: CDR1 SGHNT, CDR2 YYREEE (reference sequence). The CDR3 contains 16 residues. CDR3 residues: CASSREGQLMNTEAFF. Here the CDR3 DNA reads TGTGCCAGCAGCAGAGAAGGACAGTTAATGAACACTGAAGCTTTCTTT.

The V gene is TRBV4-2, the J gene TRBJ2-3; 8 bases match TRBD1. Germline-derived CDR1 and CDR2 are LGHNA and YNFKEQ. There are 15 residues in the CDR3. After removal of 5 bases from V and 5 bases from J, the junction contained 9 bases not matched to a gene. In nucleotides, the CDR3 is TGTGCCAGCAGCTATGGACAGGGTGGAGGAGATACGCAGTATTTT. This sequence encodes CASSYGQGGGDTQYF.

This rearrangement joins TRBV2 to TRBJ2-6; D is undetermined. CDR3 size: 15 residues. The germline CDR1 and CDR2 sequences are SNHLY and FYNNEI. Trimming pared 4 bases from V and 0 bases from J, leaving 7 bases between. The CDR3 region is CASSGDSSGANVLTF. The DNA of the CDR3 is TGTGCCAGCAGTGGTGATTCCTCTGGGGCCAACGTCCTGACTTTC. Variable domain in full (rest from reference TRBV2 and TRBJ2-6): EPEVTQTPSHQVTQMGQEVILRCVPISNHLYFYWYRQILGQKVEFLVSFYNNEISEKSEIFDDQFSVERPDGSNFTLKIRSTKLEDSAMYFCASSGDSSGANVLTFGAGSRLTVL.

The chain employs TRBV5-1 and TRBJ1-1, with 7 nucleotides matching TRBD1. The CDR3 covers 13 residues. CDR1 is SGHRS and CDR2 is YFSETQ in the germline V gene. Unmatched junction bases numbered 11, after V lost 3 bases and J lost 12 bases. This CDR3 is CASSSTGRQGSFF. For the CDR3, the DNA is TGCGCCAGCAGCTCAACCGGGAGACAGGGATCTTTCTTT.

This clone was observed once. The V and J genes are TRBV30 and TRBJ1-3; D gene ambiguous. V lost 0 bases and J lost 4, with 10 bases in between. The CDR3 consists of 14 residues. Germline loops: CDR1 GTSNPN, CDR2 SVGIG (reference sequence). In DNA form, the CDR3 reads TGTGCCTGGAGTGTGTCTGCGATCGGAAACACCATATATTTT. It translates to CAWSVSAIGNTIYF.

The genes are TRBV5-4 and TRBJ1-2; D gene ambiguous. The CDR3 is 18 residues long. The V and J ends lost 0 bases and 8 bases respectively, with 26 bases between them. Germline CDR1 reads SGHNT; CDR2 reads YYREEE (reference sequence). CDR3 coding DNA: TGTGCCAGCAGCTTGGGGTCGGTCGGCAGCCACTATCTTGGCGGCTACACCTTC. It codes for CASSLGSVGSHYLGGYTF. The complete variable domain, with remaining parts taken from reference TRBV5-4 and TRBJ1-2, reads ETGVTQSPTHLIKTRGQQVTLRCSSQSGHNTVSWYQQALGQGPQFIFQYYREEENGRGNFPPRFSGLQFPNYSSELNVNALELDDSALYLCASSLGSVGSHYLGGYTFGSGTRLTVV.

The V gene is TRBV4-1, the J gene TRBJ2-3; 14 bases are shared with TRBD2. After removal of 4 bases from V and 8 bases from J, the junction contained 5 bases not matched to a gene. The CDR3 runs 15 residues. The germline gives CDR1 MGHRA, CDR2 YSYEKL. The CDR3 protein is CASSLGTSGSVTQYF. CDR3 nucleotide sequence: TGCGCCAGCAGCCTGGGGACTAGCGGGAGTGTTACGCAGTATTTT.

The chain links TRBV28 to TRBJ1-2; 10 nucleotides agree with TRBD1. V shed 3 bases, J shed 4 bases, and the junction held 8 bases outside the gene matches. The CDR3 has 16 residues. The V gene's germline CDR1 is MDHEN and CDR2 SYDVKM. CDR3 amino acids: CASSLGQGSSSYGYTF. The CDR3, as DNA: TGTGCCAGCAGTTTGGGACAGGGGTCGAGCAGCTATGGCTACACCTTC.

The gene calls are TRBV10-2 and TRBJ1-2; D may be TRBD1 (6 bases). Trimming shortened V by 0 bases and J by 0 bases, and 14 bases separated the two germline ends. The CDR3 has 17 residues. Germline V gene data show CDR1 as WSHSY and CDR2 as SAAADI. The CDR3: CASSESRTGSPNYGYTF. CDR3 sequence (DNA): TGCGCCAGCAGTGAGTCGAGAACAGGGTCTCCTAACTATGGCTACACCTTC.

J is TRBJ2-5 and V is TRBV24-1; 8 bases fit TRBD2. Looked up from germline, CDR1 is KGHDR and CDR2 is SFDVKD. This CDR3 region has 17 residues. With 2 bases clipped from V and 1 base from J, the junction kept 8 bases outside the gene matches. CDR3 DNA sequence: TGTGCCACCAGTGATTCAACCCCGGGGGGGGTCCAAGAGACCCAGTACTTC. Protein sequence: CATSDSTPGGVQETQYF.

The chain links TRBV30 to TRBJ1-2, with a weak D call TRBD1 (6 bases). The CDR3 runs 12 residues. The germline CDR1 and CDR2 sequences are GTSNPN and SVGIG (reference sequence). The V gene lost 3 bases and the J gene lost 8 bases, with 13 bases spanning the gap. CDR3 protein: CAWSQGRYGYTF. The CDR3 region has the DNA TGTGCCTGGAGCCAGGGGAGGTACGGCTACACCTTC.

V and J are TRBV6-2 or TRBV6-3 and TRBJ1-2; perhaps TRBD1 as D (5 bases). Germline CDR1 reads MNHEY; CDR2 reads SVGEGT. Trimming removed 5 bases from V and 6 bases from J, with 22 bases in between. This CDR3 has 16 amino acids. The CDR3 spells CASSDRPGRLRDGYTF. CDR3 DNA sequence: TGTGCCAGCAGTGACCGACCGGGACGTCTTCGGGATGGCTACACCTTC.

This clone was seen more than once but under ten times. The chain employs TRBV28 and TRBJ2-2; D remains ambiguous. Germline loops: CDR1 MDHEN, CDR2 SYDVKM. V was trimmed by 5 bases and J by 6 bases, leaving 4 bases between them. The CDR3 runs 11 residues. The CDR3 is CASSGAGELFF. The CDR3 bases are TGTGCCAGCAGTGGGGCCGGGGAGCTGTTTTTT.

The chain uses TRBV6-5 and TRBJ2-2; no clear D. CDR3 length: 12 amino acids. Germline V gives CDR1 MNHEY, CDR2 SVGAGI. Deletions cut 6 bases from V and 5 bases from J, with 7 bases between. Here the CDR3 reads CASSLRTGELFF. CDR3 coding DNA: TGTGCCAGCAGCCTTAGGACCGGGGAGCTGTTTTTT.

This clone was counted once. The J gene is TRBJ2-1, the V gene TRBV20-1; D call uncertain. CDR1 is DFQATT, CDR2 SNEGSKA, per germline (reference sequence). This CDR3 has 11 residues. Trimming pared 5 bases from V and 8 bases from J, leaving 10 bases between. DNA for the CDR3: TGCAGTGCTCGGAAGGACGATGAGCAGTTCTTC. Translating gives CSARKDDEQFF.

The chain has TRBV5-1 and TRBJ2-7; 8 bases fit TRBD2. Germline V gives CDR1 SGHRS, CDR2 YFSETQ. The CDR3 loop spans 15 amino acids. The junction had 9 bases not matched to a gene; V was cut back by 5 bases and J by 2 bases. The CDR3 DNA follows: TGCGCCAGCAGTGGAGGAGCGGGGGCAGCCTACGAGCAGTACTTC. It codes for CASSGGAGAAYEQYF.

The chain employs TRBV9 and TRBJ2-3, with D tentatively TRBD1 or TRBD2 (5 bases each). V dropped 0 bases and J dropped 2 bases, with 16 bases sitting between them. The CDR3 length is 17 residues. In germline, CDR1 is SGDLS, CDR2 YYNGEE. The CDR3 spells CASSVASRDGSTDTQYF. CDR3 DNA sequence: TGTGCCAGCAGCGTAGCTAGCAGGGATGGCTCCACAGATACGCAGTATTTT.

This chain connects TRBV12-3 or TRBV12-4 to TRBJ1-6, with a weak D call TRBD1 (5 bases). Deletions cut 4 bases from V and 14 bases from J, with 12 bases between. This CDR3 spans 12 amino acids. CDR3 coding DNA: TGTGCCAGCAGTTCCGGGGGGTTCGCCCTCCACTTT. It codes for CASSSGGFALHF.

This clone was recorded once. The genes are TRBV28 and TRBJ2-1; tentatively, D is TRBD1 or TRBD2 (5 bases each). Germline CDR1 MDHEN, CDR2 SYDVKM. This CDR3 has 14 residues. V dropped 10 bases and J dropped 7 bases, with 20 bases sitting between them. The CDR3, as DNA: TGTGCCACCGGGGCCGGAGACTGGGGTAATGAGCAGTTCTTC. Its translation: CATGAGDWGNEQFF.

The chain links TRBV19 to TRBJ1-1; 10 bases are shared with TRBD1. With 3 bases clipped from V and 4 bases from J, the junction kept 8 bases outside the gene matches. The length of the CDR3 is 16 residues. CDR1 is LNHDA and CDR2 is SQIVND in the germline V gene (reference sequence). DNA of the CDR3: TGTGCCAGTAGTATTCCGGGACAGGGGTTCGGCACTGAAGCTTTCTTT. Amino acid sequence: CASSIPGQGFGTEAFF.

J is TRBJ1-2 and V is TRBV6-6, with 7 bases matching TRBD1. The trim removed 6 bases at V and 3 bases at J, leaving 13 bases unmatched. The CDR3 length is 16 residues. In germline, CDR1 is MNHNY, CDR2 SVGAGI (reference sequence). The CDR3 here is CASSITLTGYDYGYTF. CDR3 nucleotides: TGTGCCAGCAGCATAACCTTGACAGGGTATGACTATGGCTACACCTTC.

V and J are TRBV24-1 and TRBJ2-2; the D is unclear. With 6 bases removed from V and 8 bases from J, the gap between germline ends came to 12 bases. This CDR3 comprises 13 residues. Germline V gene lookup returns CDR1 KGHDR and CDR2 SFDVKD. The CDR3: CATSPQTGGELFF. The CDR3 DNA sequence: TGTGCCACCAGTCCTCAGACGGGTGGGGAGCTGTTTTTT.

The V call is TRBV19, the J call TRBJ2-4; D not certain. CDR3 size: 15 residues. Per the germline V gene, CDR1 is LNHDA and CDR2 is SQIVND (reference sequence). V lost 4 bases to trimming and J lost 0 bases, with 10 bases between them. CDR3 nucleotide sequence: TGTGCCAGTAGTACCAACGAGCTAGCCAAAAACATTCAGTACTTC. It codes for CASSTNELAKNIQYF.

J is TRBJ1-1 and V is TRBV30; possible D gene TRBD1, 6 bases. Germline values: CDR1 GTSNPN, CDR2 SVGIG (reference sequence). The CDR3 totals 11 residues. The V and J ends lost 4 bases and 4 bases respectively, with 7 bases between them. CDR3 region: CAWNRATEAFF. CDR3 sequence (DNA): TGTGCCTGGAACAGGGCCACTGAAGCTTTCTTT.